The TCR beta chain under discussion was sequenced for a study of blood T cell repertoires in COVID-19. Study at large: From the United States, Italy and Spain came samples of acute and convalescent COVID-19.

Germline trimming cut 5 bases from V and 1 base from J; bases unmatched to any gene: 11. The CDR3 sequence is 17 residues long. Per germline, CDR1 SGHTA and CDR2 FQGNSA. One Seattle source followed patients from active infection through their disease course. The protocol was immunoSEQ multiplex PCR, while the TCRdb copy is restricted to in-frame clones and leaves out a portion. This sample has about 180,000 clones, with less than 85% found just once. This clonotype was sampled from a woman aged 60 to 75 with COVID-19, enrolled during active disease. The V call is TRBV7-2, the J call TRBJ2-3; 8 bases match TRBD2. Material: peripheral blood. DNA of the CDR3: TGTGCCAGCAGCCTAAACGGGGGGGGACTAGGCACAGATACGCAGTATTTT. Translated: CASSLNGGGLGTDTQYF.